Listed below are T cell receptor beta chains from one sample, sequenced in a study of T cells after yellow fever vaccination. TCRdb processed the 5' RACE reads anew with MiXCR; each CDR3 protein has one entry. The data contain around 250,000 distinct CDR3 sequences, 6.9% of them singletons. Source: CD4+ T cells sorted from PBMCs, taken 15 days after the yellow fever booster vaccination. These receptors all come from a man in his thirties or forties who received the YFV17D yellow fever vaccine. The CDR3 runs from the conserved cysteine through the conserved F or W. The D gene is left open where the match is weak. A clone size is listed for some rows: how often the clone was seen (once, few, many), or a class if it is expanded.

abundance: few; v_gene: TRBV7-2; d_gene: .; j_gene: TRBJ2-5; CDR3nt: TGTGCCAGCAGCCGTATGACCGGGACATTCAAAGAGACCCAGTACTTC; CDR3aa: CASSRMTGTFKETQYF
abundance: few; v_gene: TRBV19; d_gene: TRBD1; j_gene: TRBJ2-7; CDR3nt: TGTGCCAGCGCGACAGGGGACGGTGTCAACGAGCAGTACTTC; CDR3aa: CASATGDGVNEQYF
abundance: .; v_gene: TRBV10-3; d_gene: .; j_gene: TRBJ2-3; CDR3nt: TGTGCCATCAGTGAGAGGGTTAGCACAGATACGCAGTATTTT; CDR3aa: CAISERVSTDTQYF
abundance: .; v_gene: TRBV7-9; d_gene: .; j_gene: TRBJ1-5; CDR3nt: TGTGCCAGCAGCTTAACCACCAATCAGCCCCAGCATTTT; CDR3aa: CASSLTTNQPQHF
abundance: .; v_gene: TRBV27; d_gene: .; j_gene: TRBJ2-6; CDR3nt: TGTGCCAGCAGTGACGGGGGCACTGGGGCCAACGTCCTGACTTTC; CDR3aa: CASSDGGTGANVLTF
abundance: many; v_gene: TRBV20-1; d_gene: .; j_gene: TRBJ2-5; CDR3nt: TGCAGTAGCCTTCTGTCCCGGACCCAGTACTTC; CDR3aa: CSSLLSRTQYF
abundance: many; v_gene: TRBV6-1; d_gene: .; j_gene: TRBJ2-2; CDR3nt: TGTGCCAGCAGTGAAGTGTGGGGAGTGACCGGGGAGCTGTTTTTT; CDR3aa: CASSEVWGVTGELFF
abundance: .; v_gene: TRBV10-3; d_gene: TRBD2; j_gene: TRBJ2-3; CDR3nt: TGTGCCATCAGTGTGGCGGGAGGGAGCACAGATACGCAGTATTTT; CDR3aa: CAISVAGGSTDTQYF
abundance: few; v_gene: TRBV12-3/TRBV12-4; d_gene: .; j_gene: TRBJ2-3; CDR3nt: TGTGCCAGCAGATCGACAGGTGGCGATACGCAGTATTTT; CDR3aa: CASRSTGGDTQYF
abundance: few; v_gene: TRBV6-1; d_gene: .; j_gene: TRBJ2-7; CDR3nt: TGTGCCAGCAGCACCTATAGCGGAGGGACCTACGAGCAGTACTTC; CDR3aa: CASSTYSGGTYEQYF
abundance: many; v_gene: TRBV12-3/TRBV12-4; d_gene: TRBD2; j_gene: TRBJ2-7; CDR3nt: TGTGCCAGCAGTTTAATGCTAGCGGGTGAACCCACCTACGAGCAGTACTTC; CDR3aa: CASSLMLAGEPTYEQYF
abundance: few; v_gene: TRBV7-8; d_gene: TRBD2; j_gene: TRBJ2-2; CDR3nt: TGTGCCAGCAGCGAGCCGGGACTATACTTCACCGGGGAGCTGTTTTTT; CDR3aa: CASSEPGLYFTGELFF
abundance: many; v_gene: TRBV7-2; d_gene: TRBD1; j_gene: TRBJ2-5; CDR3nt: TGTGCCAGCAGCTTAGTCCGGACAGGGGGAGAGACCCAGTACTTC; CDR3aa: CASSLVRTGGETQYF
abundance: many; v_gene: TRBV20-1; d_gene: .; j_gene: TRBJ1-1; CDR3nt: TGCAGTGCTAGCGCGACAGGGAACACTGAAGCTTTCTTT; CDR3aa: CSASATGNTEAFF
abundance: many; v_gene: TRBV7-2; d_gene: .; j_gene: TRBJ2-3; CDR3nt: TGTGCCAGCAGCTTTGGGGGGTCAGATACGCAGTATTTT; CDR3aa: CASSFGGSDTQYF
abundance: few; v_gene: TRBV29-1; d_gene: TRBD2; j_gene: TRBJ2-3; CDR3nt: TGCAGCTCCGGGACTACTAAAGATACGCAGTATTTT; CDR3aa: CSSGTTKDTQYF
abundance: few; v_gene: TRBV6-2/TRBV6-3; d_gene: .; j_gene: TRBJ2-6; CDR3nt: TGTGCCAGCAGTTCAAGCGGAACCTCTGGGGCCAACGTCCTGACTTTC; CDR3aa: CASSSSGTSGANVLTF
abundance: .; v_gene: TRBV10-3; d_gene: .; j_gene: TRBJ2-1; CDR3nt: TGTGCCATCAGCTTTGAAAATGAGCAGTTCTTC; CDR3aa: CAISFENEQFF
abundance: few; v_gene: TRBV7-8; d_gene: TRBD2; j_gene: TRBJ2-7; CDR3nt: TGTGCCAGCAGCTTACGGGCTAGCGGGAGGGGCAAGAACCTTTCCTACGAGCAGTACTTC; CDR3aa: CASSLRASGRGKNLSYEQYF
abundance: few; v_gene: TRBV7-2; d_gene: .; j_gene: TRBJ2-7; CDR3nt: TGTGCCAGCAGCTTAATAGTTGGTTCATCCTACGAGCAGTACTTC; CDR3aa: CASSLIVGSSYEQYF
abundance: few; v_gene: TRBV6-5; d_gene: TRBD1; j_gene: TRBJ2-1; CDR3nt: TGTGCCAGCAGTCATTCAGGGGGCCCTTCCTACAATGAGCAGTTCTTC; CDR3aa: CASSHSGGPSYNEQFF
abundance: .; v_gene: TRBV27; d_gene: .; j_gene: TRBJ2-1; CDR3nt: TGTGCCAGCAGTTTATTCTCTACGGGGGGCTATTACAATGAGCAGTTCTTC; CDR3aa: CASSLFSTGGYYNEQFF
abundance: few; v_gene: TRBV7-2; d_gene: TRBD2; j_gene: TRBJ2-1; CDR3nt: TGTGCCAGCAGCTTAAAAGCGGGAGGGCCCTATGAGCAGTTCTTC; CDR3aa: CASSLKAGGPYEQFF
abundance: few; v_gene: TRBV20-1; d_gene: .; j_gene: TRBJ2-3; CDR3nt: TGCAGTGCTGTACTAGATACGCAGTATTTT; CDR3aa: CSAVLDTQYF
abundance: many; v_gene: TRBV6-2/TRBV6-3; d_gene: TRBD2; j_gene: TRBJ2-3; CDR3nt: TGTGCCAGCAGTTACACGGGAGGGACGCAGTATTTT; CDR3aa: CASSYTGGTQYF
abundance: .; v_gene: TRBV25-1; d_gene: TRBD1; j_gene: TRBJ1-6; CDR3nt: TGTGCCAGCAGTGGGGGGACAGGGGCTAATTCACCCCTCCACTTT; CDR3aa: CASSGGTGANSPLHF
abundance: .; v_gene: TRBV20-1; d_gene: .; j_gene: TRBJ2-5; CDR3nt: TGCAGTGCTTCTCACGCCGAGGGAAGGGAGACCCAGTACTTC; CDR3aa: CSASHAEGRETQYF
abundance: few; v_gene: TRBV7-8; d_gene: .; j_gene: TRBJ2-6; CDR3nt: TGTGCCAGCAGCCCTCTGAGGGACCCTTTCGGGGCCAACGTCCTGACTTTC; CDR3aa: CASSPLRDPFGANVLTF
abundance: many; v_gene: TRBV9; d_gene: TRBD1; j_gene: TRBJ2-7; CDR3nt: TGTGCCAGCAGCGTCGCGGGACAGGGGAACTACGAGCAGTACTTC; CDR3aa: CASSVAGQGNYEQYF
abundance: many; v_gene: TRBV5-6; d_gene: .; j_gene: TRBJ2-7; CDR3nt: TGTGCCAGCAGCCTCCAGCTAGCCGACGAGCAGTACTTC; CDR3aa: CASSLQLADEQYF
abundance: few; v_gene: TRBV9; d_gene: .; j_gene: TRBJ2-5; CDR3nt: TGTGCCAGCAGCTCCCCGCCCCTAGAGACCCAGTACTTC; CDR3aa: CASSSPPLETQYF
abundance: many; v_gene: TRBV27; d_gene: .; j_gene: TRBJ2-2; CDR3nt: TGTGCCAGCAAGCGAGAAGGAAACGGGGAGCTGTTTTTT; CDR3aa: CASKREGNGELFF
abundance: .; v_gene: TRBV4-1; d_gene: TRBD2; j_gene: TRBJ2-3; CDR3nt: TGCGCCAGCAGCCTAGCGGGAGGGGCTGTGGATACGCAGTATTTT; CDR3aa: CASSLAGGAVDTQYF
abundance: few; v_gene: TRBV5-1; d_gene: TRBD2; j_gene: TRBJ2-3; CDR3nt: TGCGCCAGCAGCGAGTGGGAGGGCCAGAAGGGCACAGATACGCAGTATTTT; CDR3aa: CASSEWEGQKGTDTQYF
abundance: many; v_gene: TRBV15; d_gene: .; j_gene: TRBJ2-2; CDR3nt: TGTGCCACCAGCAGAGAGCAGGTGAACACCGGGGAGCTGTTTTTT; CDR3aa: CATSREQVNTGELFF
abundance: once; v_gene: TRBV11-2; d_gene: TRBD2; j_gene: TRBJ2-2; CDR3nt: TGTGCCGGCAGCTTAGATTACGCGGGGGGGAACACCGGGGAGCTGTTTTTT; CDR3aa: CAGSLDYAGGNTGELFF
abundance: many; v_gene: TRBV18; d_gene: .; j_gene: TRBJ1-1; CDR3nt: TGTGCCAGCTCACCACCGCGCCCCGGGGGGACTGAAGCTTTCTTT; CDR3aa: CASSPPRPGGTEAFF
abundance: few; v_gene: TRBV7-2; d_gene: TRBD2; j_gene: TRBJ2-1; CDR3nt: TGTGCCAGCAGCTTCATCGCGGGAGGGAACAATGAGCAGTTCTTC; CDR3aa: CASSFIAGGNNEQFF
abundance: few; v_gene: TRBV4-3; d_gene: .; j_gene: TRBJ2-1; CDR3nt: TGCGCCAGCAGCCAAGAGGTAGCCTCGGGCCAGTTCTTC; CDR3aa: CASSQEVASGQFF
abundance: few; v_gene: TRBV6-1; d_gene: TRBD1; j_gene: TRBJ1-5; CDR3nt: TGTGCCAGCAGGCAAGGACAGGGCCAAGAGCTCAATCAGCCCCAGCATTTT; CDR3aa: CASRQGQGQELNQPQHF
abundance: many; v_gene: TRBV12-3/TRBV12-4; d_gene: .; j_gene: TRBJ2-6; CDR3nt: TGTGCCAGCAGTTTAACAGTCTCTGGGGCCAACGTCCTGACTTTC; CDR3aa: CASSLTVSGANVLTF
abundance: many; v_gene: TRBV3-1; d_gene: TRBD2; j_gene: TRBJ2-1; CDR3nt: TGTGCCAGCAGCCCCCGACTAGCGAATGAGCAGTTCTTC; CDR3aa: CASSPRLANEQFF
abundance: .; v_gene: TRBV20-1; d_gene: .; j_gene: TRBJ2-1; CDR3nt: TGCAGTGCTAGAGTTCCTTCGGGAGACTCCTACAATGAGCAGTTCTTC; CDR3aa: CSARVPSGDSYNEQFF
abundance: .; v_gene: TRBV7-8; d_gene: .; j_gene: TRBJ2-3; CDR3nt: TGTGCCAGCAGGGGGGTGGGGCTTGGAGATACGCAGTATTTT; CDR3aa: CASRGVGLGDTQYF
abundance: .; v_gene: TRBV7-9; d_gene: .; j_gene: TRBJ1-5; CDR3nt: TGTGCCAGCAGCTTAATAGGAGATCAGCCCCAGCATTTT; CDR3aa: CASSLIGDQPQHF
abundance: .; v_gene: TRBV9; d_gene: .; j_gene: TRBJ2-3; CDR3nt: TGTGCCAGCAGGAGGGTCACAGATACGCAGTATTTT; CDR3aa: CASRRVTDTQYF
abundance: .; v_gene: TRBV27; d_gene: TRBD1; j_gene: TRBJ1-6; CDR3nt: TGTGCCAGCAGTCCCAAGGCGGGACAGGGTTCACCCCTCCACTTT; CDR3aa: CASSPKAGQGSPLHF
abundance: many; v_gene: TRBV6-2/TRBV6-3; d_gene: TRBD1; j_gene: TRBJ2-2; CDR3nt: TGTGCCAGCAGCAACAGGGACAGGGTCCCCGGGGAGCTGTTTTTT; CDR3aa: CASSNRDRVPGELFF
abundance: many; v_gene: TRBV12-3/TRBV12-4; d_gene: .; j_gene: TRBJ2-1; CDR3nt: TGTGCCAGCAGTTTAGTGTTGCGGGACCCCCATGAGCAGTTCTTC; CDR3aa: CASSLVLRDPHEQFF
abundance: many; v_gene: TRBV20-1; d_gene: .; j_gene: TRBJ2-3; CDR3nt: TGCAGTGCTAGGGGAACTAGCACAGATACGCAGTATTTT; CDR3aa: CSARGTSTDTQYF
abundance: .; v_gene: TRBV12-3/TRBV12-4; d_gene: .; j_gene: TRBJ2-5; CDR3nt: TGTGCCAGCAGTATCACCCGGAGAGGGACCCAGTACTTC; CDR3aa: CASSITRRGTQYF
abundance: many; v_gene: TRBV20-1; d_gene: .; j_gene: TRBJ2-2; CDR3nt: TGCAGTGCTGTCAGGCGGGACGGGGCGAACACCGGGGAGCTGTTTTTT; CDR3aa: CSAVRRDGANTGELFF